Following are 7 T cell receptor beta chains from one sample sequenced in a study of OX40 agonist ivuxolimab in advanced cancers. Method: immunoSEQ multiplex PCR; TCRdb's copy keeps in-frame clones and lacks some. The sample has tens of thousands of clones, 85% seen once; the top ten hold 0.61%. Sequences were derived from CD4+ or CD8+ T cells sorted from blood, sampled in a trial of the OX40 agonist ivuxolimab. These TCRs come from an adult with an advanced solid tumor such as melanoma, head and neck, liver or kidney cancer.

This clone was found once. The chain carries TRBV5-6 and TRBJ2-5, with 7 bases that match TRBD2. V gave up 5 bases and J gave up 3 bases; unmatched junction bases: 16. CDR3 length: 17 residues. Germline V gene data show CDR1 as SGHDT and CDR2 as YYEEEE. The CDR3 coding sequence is TGTGCCAGCAGACCCGAGGCCCGCTGGGGGGGAGAAGAGACCCAGTACTTC. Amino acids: CASRPEARWGGEETQYF.

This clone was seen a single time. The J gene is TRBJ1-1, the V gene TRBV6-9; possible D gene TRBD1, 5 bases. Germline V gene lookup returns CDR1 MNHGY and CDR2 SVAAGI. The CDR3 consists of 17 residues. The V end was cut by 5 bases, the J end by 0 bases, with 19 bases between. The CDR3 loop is CASSQRSRTTMNTEAFF. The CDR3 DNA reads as TGTGCCAGCAGTCAGCGTTCGCGGACAACGATGAACACTGAAGCTTTCTTT.

The CDR3 DNA is TGTGCCACGAAGGGACAGGGGATCTACGAGCAGTACTTC. Its protein is CATKGQGIYEQYF. V gene TRBV6-6 combines with J gene TRBJ2-7, with TRBD1 identical over 10 bases. The CDR3 is 13 amino acids. V was pared by 10 bases and J by 3 bases, with 6 bases of the junction left unmatched. Germline CDR1 and CDR2: MNHNY and SVGAGI (reference sequence).

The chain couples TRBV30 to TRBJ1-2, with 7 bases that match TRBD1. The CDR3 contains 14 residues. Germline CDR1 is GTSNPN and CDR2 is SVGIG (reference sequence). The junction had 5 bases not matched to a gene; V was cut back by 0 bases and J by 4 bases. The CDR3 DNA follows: TGTGCCTGGAGTGTAAAACAGGGGACCTATGGCTACACCTTC. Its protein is CAWSVKQGTYGYTF.

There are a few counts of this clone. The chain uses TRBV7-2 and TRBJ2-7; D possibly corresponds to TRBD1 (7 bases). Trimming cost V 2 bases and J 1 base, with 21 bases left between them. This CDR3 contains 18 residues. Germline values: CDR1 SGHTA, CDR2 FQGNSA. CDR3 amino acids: CASSLRLGGTARSYEQYF. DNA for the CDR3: TGTGCCAGCAGCTTAAGGCTCGGCGGGACAGCCAGATCCTACGAGCAGTACTTC.

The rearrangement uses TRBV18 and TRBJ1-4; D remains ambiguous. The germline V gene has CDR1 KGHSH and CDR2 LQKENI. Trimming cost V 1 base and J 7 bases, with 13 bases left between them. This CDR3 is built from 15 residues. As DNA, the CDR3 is TGTGCCAGCTCACCACGGGAGCCCGCGGGTGAAAAACTGTTTTTT. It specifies CASSPREPAGEKLFF.

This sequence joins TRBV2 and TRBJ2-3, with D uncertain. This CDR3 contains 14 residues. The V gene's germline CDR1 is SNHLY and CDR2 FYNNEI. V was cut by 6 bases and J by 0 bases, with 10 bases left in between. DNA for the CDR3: TGTGCCAGCAGACCCCTCGCTAGCACAGATACGCAGTATTTT. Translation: CASRPLASTDTQYF.